This TCR beta chain was identified in a study of shared clonotypes between healthy human individuals. At the level of the study: Aged between 18 and 49, the donors were a couple of women and a few men.

The method was immunoSEQ multiplex PCR; TCRdb's version includes in-frame clones alone and lacks a portion of them. The table shows 2 million to 3 million clones, with over 85% occurring only once. Worth noting for this clone: Its antigen is still unknown.

Findings of the study overall: Several donors held around 5% of naive CD4 clonotypes in common.

The CDR3 loop spans 14 amino acids. Per the germline V gene, CDR1 is LGHNT and CDR2 is FRNRAP. Trimming pared 1 base from V and 1 base from J, leaving 7 bases between. Material for sequencing was naive CD4+ T cells from PBMCs. Subset denoted: CD45RA+ positively selected. This receptor was identified in a man aged 18-30 years in good health. Some clones in this sample may be carry-over from other donors' samples. The chain combines TRBV12-5 with TRBJ1-1, with no clear D. Here the CDR3 DNA reads TGTGCTAGTGGTTTGGCGGCGGGGAACACTGAAGCTTTCTTT. Translation gives CASGLAAGNTEAFF.